This T cell receptor beta chain appears in the sequencing data of a study of T cells in Graves' hyperthyroidism and ophthalmopathy. What was amplified from RNA transcripts were TCR beta CDR3 regions. Carried out on the TCR CDR3, a first-round RT-PCR used the HTBI primer set. Via MiXCR, TCRdb re-called the multiplex PCR reads, giving one row per CDR3 protein. Of a few hundred thousand distinct CDR3 sequences listed, 16% are singletons. The CDR3 is 14 residues long. V was shortened by 3 bases and J by 1 base, with 7 bases between the two germline ends. Germline V gene data show CDR1 as SNHLY and CDR2 as FYNNEI.

The chain is built from TRBV2 and TRBJ2-4, with D uncertain. This sequence originates from a woman in her 40s with Graves' ophthalmopathy. Sequenced: blood. The CDR3 nucleotides are TGTGCCAGCAGTGAGGTCCGGGCCAAAAACATTCAGTACTTC. Its translation: CASSEVRAKNIQYF.